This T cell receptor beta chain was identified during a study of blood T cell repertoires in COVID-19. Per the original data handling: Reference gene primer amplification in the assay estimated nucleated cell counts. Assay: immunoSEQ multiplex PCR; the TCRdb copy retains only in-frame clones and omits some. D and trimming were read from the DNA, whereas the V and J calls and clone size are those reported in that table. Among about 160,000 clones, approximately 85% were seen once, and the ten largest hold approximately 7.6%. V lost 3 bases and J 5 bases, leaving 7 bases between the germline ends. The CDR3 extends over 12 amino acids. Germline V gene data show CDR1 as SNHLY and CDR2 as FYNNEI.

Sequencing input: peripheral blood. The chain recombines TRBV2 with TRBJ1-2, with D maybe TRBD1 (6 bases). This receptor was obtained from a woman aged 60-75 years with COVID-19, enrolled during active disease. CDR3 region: CASSDRGYGYTF. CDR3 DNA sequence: TGTGCCAGCAGTGATAGGGGGTATGGCTACACCTTC.